This TCR beta chain was identified in a study of tumor-infiltrating lymphocytes in primary liver carcinoma. The CDR3 runs to 15 residues. A constant-region primer served to make TCR beta cDNA from about 500 ng total RNA. Employing slightly modified ARM-PCR, three nested multiplex PCR rounds were run, and these gave rise to the TCR beta libraries. A C-beta reverse primer and TRBV1-TRBV30 forward primers served in each of the first two PCR rounds, at 9 to 10 cycles apiece. One entry per CDR3 protein results from TCRdb running MiXCR on the multiplex PCR reads. The sample has fewer than 90,000 distinct CDR3 sequences, approximately 70% seen once. As regards this clonotype: One end of the junction fails to match germline, which may point to a read error.

Co-extracting RNA and DNA was done with 20-30 mg of unsorted bulk tissue as input. The chain employs TRBV12-3 or TRBV12-4 and TRBJ2-3, with TRBD2 as a possible D gene (6 bases). The receptor was isolated from a man aged 40-49 years with primary liver carcinoma and hepatitis B virus infection. The material sequenced was liver tumor tissue from sampling region 1. Specified subset: tumor region T1, superior pole. CDR3 nucleotides: TGTGCCGGCAGCTTTACTAGCCCAAGCACAGATACGCAGTGTTTT. Translating it yields CAGSFTSPSTDTQCF.